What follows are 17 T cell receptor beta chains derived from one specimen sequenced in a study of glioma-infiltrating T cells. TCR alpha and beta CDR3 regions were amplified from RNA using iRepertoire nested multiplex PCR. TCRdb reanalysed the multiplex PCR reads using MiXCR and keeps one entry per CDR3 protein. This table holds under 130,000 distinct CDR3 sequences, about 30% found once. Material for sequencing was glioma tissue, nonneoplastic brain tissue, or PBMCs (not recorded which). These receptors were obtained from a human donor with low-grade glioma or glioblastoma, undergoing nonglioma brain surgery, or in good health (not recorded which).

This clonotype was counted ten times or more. This CDR3 is CASSAGGTYNEQFF. CDR3 nucleotides: TGTGCCAGCAGTGCGGGGGGGACCTACAATGAGCAGTTCTTC. V and J are TRBV6-1 and TRBJ2-1, with 8 bases that match TRBD2. Trimming removed 4 bases from V and 2 bases from J; junction bases left unmatched: 1. This CDR3 region has 14 residues. Germline CDR1 is MNHNS and CDR2 is SASEGT.

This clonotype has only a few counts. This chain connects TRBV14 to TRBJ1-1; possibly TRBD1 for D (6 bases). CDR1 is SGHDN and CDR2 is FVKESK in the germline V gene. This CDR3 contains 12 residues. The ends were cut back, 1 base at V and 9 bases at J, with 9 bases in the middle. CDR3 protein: CASSQAGHKAFF. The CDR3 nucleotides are TGTGCCAGCAGCCAAGCGGGACATAAAGCTTTCTTT.

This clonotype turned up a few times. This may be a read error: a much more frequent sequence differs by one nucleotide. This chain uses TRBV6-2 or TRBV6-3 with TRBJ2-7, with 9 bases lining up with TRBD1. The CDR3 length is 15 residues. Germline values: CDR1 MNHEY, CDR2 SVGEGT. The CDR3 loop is CASSYGTGSTYGQYF. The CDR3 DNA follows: TGTGCCAGCAGCTACGGGACAGGGTCAACTTACGGGCAGTACTTC.

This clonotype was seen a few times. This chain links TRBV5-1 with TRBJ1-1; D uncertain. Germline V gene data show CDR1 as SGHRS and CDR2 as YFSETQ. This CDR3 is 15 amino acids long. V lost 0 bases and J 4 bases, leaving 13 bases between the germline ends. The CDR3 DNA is TGCGCCAGCAGCTTGGGAAGAGGGAAGGCCACTGAAGCTTTCTTT. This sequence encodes CASSLGRGKATEAFF. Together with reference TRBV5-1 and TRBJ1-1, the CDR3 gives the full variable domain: KAGVTQTPRYLIKTRGQQVTLSCSPISGHRSVSWYQQTPGQGLQFLFEYFSETQRNKGNFPGRFSGRQFSNSRSEMNVSTLELGDSALYLCASSLGRGKATEAFFGQGTRLTVV.

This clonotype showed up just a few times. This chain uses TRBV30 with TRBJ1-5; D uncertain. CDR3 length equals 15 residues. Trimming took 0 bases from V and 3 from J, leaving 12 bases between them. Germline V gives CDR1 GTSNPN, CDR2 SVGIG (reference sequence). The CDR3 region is CAWSVFGSFNQPQHF. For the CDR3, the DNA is TGTGCCTGGAGTGTGTTTGGCAGCTTCAATCAGCCCCAGCATTTT.

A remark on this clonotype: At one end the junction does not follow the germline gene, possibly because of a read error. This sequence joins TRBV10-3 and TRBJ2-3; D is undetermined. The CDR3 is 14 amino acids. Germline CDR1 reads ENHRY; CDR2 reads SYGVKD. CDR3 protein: CAISESTATYTQYF. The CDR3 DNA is TGTGCCATCAGTGAGTCGACGGCCACATATACGCAGTATTTT.

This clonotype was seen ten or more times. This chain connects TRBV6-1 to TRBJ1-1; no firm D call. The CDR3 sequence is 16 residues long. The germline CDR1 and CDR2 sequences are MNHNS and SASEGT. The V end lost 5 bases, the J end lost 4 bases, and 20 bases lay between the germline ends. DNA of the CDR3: TGTGCCAGCAGTTCCCTCGCGACCGCCGCGGGCACTGAAGCTTTCTTT. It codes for CASSSLATAAGTEAFF.

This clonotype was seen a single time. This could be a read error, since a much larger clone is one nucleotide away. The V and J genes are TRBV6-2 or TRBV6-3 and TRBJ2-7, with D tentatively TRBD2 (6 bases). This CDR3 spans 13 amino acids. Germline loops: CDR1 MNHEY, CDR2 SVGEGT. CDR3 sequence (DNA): TGTGACAGCGATCGGGGGTCAAACTACGAGCAGTACTTC. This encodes CDSDRGSNYEQYF.

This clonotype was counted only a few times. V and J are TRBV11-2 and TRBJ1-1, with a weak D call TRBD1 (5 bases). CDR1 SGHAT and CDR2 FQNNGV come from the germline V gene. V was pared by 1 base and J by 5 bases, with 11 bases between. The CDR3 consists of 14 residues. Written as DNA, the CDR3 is TGTGCCAGCAGCTTAGCGCCGACAGCAACTGAAGCTTTCTTT. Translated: CASSLAPTATEAFF. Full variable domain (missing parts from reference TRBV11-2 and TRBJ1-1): EAGVAQSPRYKIIEKRQSVAFWCNPISGHATLYWYQQILGQGPKLLIQFQNNGVVDDSQLPKDRFSAERLKGVDSTLKIQPAKLEDSAVYLCASSLAPTATEAFFGQGTRLTVV.

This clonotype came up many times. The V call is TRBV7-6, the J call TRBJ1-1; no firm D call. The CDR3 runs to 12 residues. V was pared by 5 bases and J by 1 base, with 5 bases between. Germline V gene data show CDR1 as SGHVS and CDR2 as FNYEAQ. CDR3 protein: CASSAQNTEAFF. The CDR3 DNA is TGTGCCAGCAGCGCTCAGAACACTGAAGCTTTCTTT.

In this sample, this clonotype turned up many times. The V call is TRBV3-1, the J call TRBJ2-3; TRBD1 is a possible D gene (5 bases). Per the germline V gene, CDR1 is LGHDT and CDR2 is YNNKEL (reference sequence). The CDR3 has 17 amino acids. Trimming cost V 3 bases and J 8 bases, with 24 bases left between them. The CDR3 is CASSQSPAGPPTGTQYF. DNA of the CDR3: TGTGCCAGCAGCCAGTCCCCAGCAGGGCCCCCCACGGGTACGCAGTATTTT.

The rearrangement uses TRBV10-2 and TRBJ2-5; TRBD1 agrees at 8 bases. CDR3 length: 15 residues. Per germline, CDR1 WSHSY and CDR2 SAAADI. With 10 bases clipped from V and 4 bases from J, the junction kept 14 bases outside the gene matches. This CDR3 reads CATGLAGGERETQYF. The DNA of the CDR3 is TGCGCCACTGGCCTGGCAGGGGGCGAACGAGAGACCCAGTACTTC.

The CDR3 DNA reads as TGCAGCTTCGATGGGGATCACAATGAGCAGTTCTTC. It codes for CSFDGDHNEQFF. The chain couples TRBV29-1 to TRBJ2-1; D remains ambiguous. The germline V gene encodes CDR1 SQVTM and CDR2 ANQGSEA. V was cut by 8 bases and J by 5 bases, with 13 bases left in between. The CDR3 is 12 residues long.

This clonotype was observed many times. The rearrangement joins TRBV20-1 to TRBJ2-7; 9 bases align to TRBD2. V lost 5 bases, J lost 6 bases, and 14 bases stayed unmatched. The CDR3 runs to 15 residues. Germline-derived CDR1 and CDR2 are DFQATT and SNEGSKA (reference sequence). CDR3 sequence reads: CSADQPSGGRVEQYF. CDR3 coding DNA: TGCAGTGCTGATCAACCCAGCGGGGGGAGAGTCGAGCAGTACTTC.

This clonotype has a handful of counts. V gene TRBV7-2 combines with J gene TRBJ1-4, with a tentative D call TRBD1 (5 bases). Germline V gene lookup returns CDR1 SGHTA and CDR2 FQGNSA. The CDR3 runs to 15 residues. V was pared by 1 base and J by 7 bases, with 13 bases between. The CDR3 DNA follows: TGTGCCAGCAGCTTAGTCGGGGCGCCGGGTGAAAAACTGTTTTTT. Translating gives CASSLVGAPGEKLFF.

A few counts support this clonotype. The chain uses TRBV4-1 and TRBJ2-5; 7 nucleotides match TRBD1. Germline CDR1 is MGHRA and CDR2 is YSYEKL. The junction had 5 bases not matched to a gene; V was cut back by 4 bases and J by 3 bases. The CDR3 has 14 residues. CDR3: CASSLGTDEETQYF. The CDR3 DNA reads TGCGCCAGCAGCCTCGGGACAGATGAAGAGACCCAGTACTTC.

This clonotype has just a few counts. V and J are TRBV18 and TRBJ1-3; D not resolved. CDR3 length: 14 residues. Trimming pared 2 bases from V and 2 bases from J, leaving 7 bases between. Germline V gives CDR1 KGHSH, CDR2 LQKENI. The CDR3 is CASSPGEPGNTIYF. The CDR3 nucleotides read TGTGCCAGCTCACCAGGGGAGCCTGGAAACACCATATATTTT. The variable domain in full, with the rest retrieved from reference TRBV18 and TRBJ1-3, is NAGVMQNPRHLVRRRGQEARLRCSPMKGHSHVYWYRQLPEEGLKFMVYLQKENIIDESGMPKERFSAEFPKEGPSILRIQQVVRGDSAAYFCASSPGEPGNTIYFGEGSWLTVV.